Listed here are 21 T cell receptor beta chains from one sample, sequenced in a study of T cell responses to AZD1222 COVID-19 vaccine (dated by TCRdb to the early 2020s). The library was obtained by the immunoSEQ multiplex PCR assay. Not all clones reach the TCRdb copy of this immuneACCESS table, which keeps in-frame sequences only. Checked studies attribute under half of the gap to unresolved V genes and leave the rest unexplained. Present in this sample are 150,000 or so clones, roughly 89% of which were seen just once. Approximately 4.7% of the sample goes to the ten largest clones. What this sample's time point label stands for: baseline before first vaccination. The specimen comprised peripheral blood, sampled on day 0 of AZD1222 vaccination. These TCRs come from an adult in good health.

The V gene is TRBV2, the J gene TRBJ1-6; 11 nucleotides agree with TRBD1. The CDR3 length is 14 residues. The germline CDR1 and CDR2 sequences are SNHLY and FYNNEI. The ends lost 5 bases at V and 9 bases at J; junction bases unmatched: 3. The CDR3 is CASSRTGGVSPLHF. The CDR3 DNA reads as TGTGCCAGCAGTCGGACAGGGGGCGTTTCACCCCTCCACTTT. The whole variable domain, filled in from reference TRBV2 and TRBJ1-6, reads EPEVTQTPSHQVTQMGQEVILRCVPISNHLYFYWYRQILGQKVEFLVSFYNNEISEKSEIFDDQFSVERPDGSNFTLKIRSTKLEDSAMYFCASSRTGGVSPLHFGNGTRLTVT.

The rearrangement links TRBV6-5 to TRBJ1-5, with unresolved D. Trimming took 4 bases from V and 2 from J, leaving 9 bases between them. The germline gives CDR1 MNHEY, CDR2 SVGAGI. The CDR3 is made up of 14 amino acids. The CDR3 DNA reads TGTGCCAGCAGTTTGGGTCGGGGCAATCAGCCCCAGCATTTT. Protein product: CASSLGRGNQPQHF.

The chain links TRBV2 to TRBJ1-6, with D perhaps matching TRBD1 (5 bases). This CDR3 is 13 amino acids long. The germline gives CDR1 SNHLY, CDR2 FYNNEI. Between the trimmed V and J ends, which lost 7 bases and 7 bases, there was a span of 11 bases. The chain's CDR3 is CASIGTQNSPLHF. CDR3 nucleotides: TGTGCCAGCATAGGGACTCAGAATTCACCCCTCCACTTT.

V gene TRBV11-3 combines with J gene TRBJ2-7; 10 bases agree with TRBD1. V was clipped by 5 bases and J by 3 bases; unmatched bases: 7. The CDR3 contains 15 residues. Looked up from germline, CDR1 is SGHNT and CDR2 is YENEEA. CDR3 sequence reads: CASSPSTGGLYEQYF. The CDR3 nucleotides are TGTGCCAGCAGCCCGTCGACAGGGGGCCTCTACGAGCAGTACTTC.

This clone showed up just once. The chain recombines TRBV24-1 with TRBJ1-2, with 8 bases fitting TRBD1. This CDR3 has 14 residues. The V segment lost 4 bases and the J segment 8 bases; nucleotides outside the gene matches: 8. Germline V lookup: CDR1 KGHDR, CDR2 SFDVKD. CDR3 loop: CATSDPGTGIGYTF. For the CDR3, the DNA is TGTGCCACCAGTGACCCCGGGACAGGCATCGGCTACACCTTC.

The rearrangement links TRBV9 to TRBJ2-2, with TRBD2 identical over 8 bases. Germline CDR1 SGDLS, CDR2 YYNGEE. Germline trimming cut 0 bases from V and 4 bases from J; bases unmatched to any gene: 2. The CDR3 totals 15 residues. CDR3: CASSVAGGFTGELFF. The CDR3 DNA reads TGTGCCAGCAGCGTAGCGGGGGGGTTCACCGGGGAGCTGTTTTTT. Complete variable domain (other parts from reference TRBV9 and TRBJ2-2): DSGVTQTPKHLITATGQRVTLRCSPRSGDLSVYWYQQSLDQGLQFLIQYYNGEERAKGNILERFSAQQFPDLHSELNLSSLELGDSALYFCASSVAGGFTGELFFGEGSRLTVL.

V usage is TRBV5-3 and J usage is TRBJ2-2, with a weak D call TRBD2 (5 bases). TRBV5-3 is designated an ORF whose function remains uncertain. Trimming cost V 5 bases and J 7 bases, with 6 bases left between them. The CDR3 length is 11 residues. The CDR3: CARRAGGELFF. The CDR3 DNA sequence: TGTGCCAGAAGGGCGGGCGGGGAGCTGTTTTTT.

The V gene is TRBV19, the J gene TRBJ2-1; 16 positions agree with TRBD2. CDR3 size: 15 residues. Germline V gene lookup returns CDR1 LNHDA and CDR2 SQIVND (reference sequence). Germline trimming cut 10 bases from V and 15 bases from J; bases unmatched to any gene: 15. Here the CDR3 reads CANSTAGTSGRARFF. The CDR3 bases are TGTGCCAATTCCACCGCCGGGACTAGCGGGAGGGCCAGGTTCTTC.

V usage is TRBV11-2 and J usage is TRBJ1-3; possible D gene TRBD1, 5 bases. The V end was cut by 5 bases, the J end by 3 bases, with 11 bases between. Germline assignment: CDR1 SGHAT and CDR2 FQNNGV. CDR3 size: 14 residues. The DNA for the CDR3 is TGTGCCAGCAGCCCGAGGGACTTTGGAAACACCATATATTTT. This codes for CASSPRDFGNTIYF.

The chain employs TRBV3-1 (or the pseudogene TRBV3-2) and TRBJ2-2, with TRBD2 matching 11 bases. V gave up 4 bases and J gave up 6 bases; unmatched junction bases: 4. The CDR3 runs to 15 residues. Germline V gene data show CDR1 as LGHDT and CDR2 as YNNKEL (reference sequence). The CDR3: CASSLSGGGAGELFF. In nucleotides, the CDR3 is TGTGCCAGCAGCCTTAGCGGGGGGGGCGCCGGGGAGCTGTTTTTT.

The V gene is TRBV7-9, the J gene TRBJ1-4; 7 positions agree with TRBD1. CDR1 SEHNR and CDR2 FQNEAQ come from the germline V gene (reference sequence). The CDR3 is made up of 14 amino acids. V shed 4 bases and J 8 bases; nucleotides not matched to a gene: 7. The CDR3 DNA reads as TGTGCCAGCAGCTCAGACAGGGAGGGAGAAAAACTGTTTTTT. Translating gives CASSSDREGEKLFF.

The rearrangement links TRBV18 to TRBJ1-1; the D is unclear. V lost 0 bases and J 0 bases, leaving 8 bases between the germline ends. CDR3 length: 15 amino acids. In germline, CDR1 is KGHSH, CDR2 LQKENI. CDR3 sequence (DNA): TGTGCCAGCTCACCACCCCGGACGGTGAACACTGAAGCTTTCTTT. This gives the protein CASSPPRTVNTEAFF.

This sequence joins TRBV4-2 and TRBJ2-7; D might be TRBD1 or TRBD2, each matching 5 bases. Germline values: CDR1 LGHNA, CDR2 YNFKEQ. The CDR3 is 15 residues long. Trimming cost V 0 bases and J 3 bases, with 12 bases left between them. The CDR3 nucleotides read TGTGCCAGCAGCCAAGATAGAGGGACCGGCTACGAGCAGTACTTC. Protein sequence: CASSQDRGTGYEQYF.

The chain links TRBV23-1 to TRBJ2-3, with 9 bases matching TRBD1. TRBV23-1 qualifies as an ORF whose function is uncertain. V lost 0 bases and J lost 5; bases outside the gene matches: 12. This CDR3 is 18 amino acids long. CDR3 sequence reads: CASSQSPGTGSGGDTQYF. The CDR3 DNA follows: TGCGCCAGCAGTCAATCCCCCGGGACAGGGAGTGGGGGAGATACGCAGTATTTT.

This sequence joins TRBV21-1 and TRBJ2-6; the table calls TRBD2, which could not be checked here. TRBV21-1 is a pseudogene. There are 21 residues in the CDR3. For the CDR3, the DNA is TGTGCCAGCAGATCAGGGACTAGCGGACGGTGCAGGGAACCTGGGGCCAACGTCCTGACTTTC. This codes for CASRSGTSGRCREPGANVLTF.

In nucleotides, the CDR3 is TGTGCCAGCAGCTCGGGACAGGGTGGGATAGTCGAGCAGTACTTC. It specifies CASSSGQGGIVEQYF. The rearrangement joins TRBV7-2 to TRBJ2-7; the match to TRBD1 covers 9 bases. The CDR3 totals 15 residues. V shed 4 bases and J 6 bases; nucleotides not matched to a gene: 10. Germline V CDR1 and CDR2: SGHTA, FQGNSA.

The rearrangement links TRBV21-1 to TRBJ2-7. TRBV21-1 is given as a pseudogene. This CDR3 comprises 8 residues. The CDR3 is CASSSQYF. The DNA for the CDR3 is TGTGCCAGCAGCTCGCAGTACTTC.

The chain joins TRBV5-1 to TRBJ1-3; D gene ambiguous. The CDR3 spans 16 residues. The germline CDR1 and CDR2 sequences are SGHRS and YFSETQ. Trimming stripped 3 bases from V and 4 bases from J, with 17 bases between. The CDR3 DNA is TGCGCCAGCAGCTACTCAAAGTCCTTCGAAGGAAACACCATATATTTT. This encodes CASSYSKSFEGNTIYF.

This chain connects TRBV6-6 to TRBJ2-3, with D perhaps given as TRBD1 or TRBD2 (5 bases each). V was clipped by 2 bases and J by 2 bases, with 14 bases between them. CDR1 is MNHNY and CDR2 is SVGAGI in the germline V gene (reference sequence). The CDR3 is made up of 16 amino acids. The CDR3 DNA sequence: TGTGCCAGCAGTTACGTTCGGGGACGGTTCACAGATACGCAGTATTTT. This encodes CASSYVRGRFTDTQYF.

The J gene is TRBJ2-2, the V gene TRBV12-3 or TRBV12-4; no firm D call. Trimming stripped 7 bases from V and 7 bases from J, with 10 bases between. The CDR3 covers 12 residues. CDR3 in DNA: TGTGCCAGCATGCCGTTTAGCGGGGAGCTGTTTTTT. Translating gives CASMPFSGELFF.

The chain is built from TRBV2 and TRBJ2-3, with TRBD1 matching over 7 bases. V lost 6 bases and J lost 4; bases outside the gene matches: 7. Per germline, CDR1 SNHLY and CDR2 FYNNEI. CDR3 size: 14 residues. The CDR3 loop reads CASSLGQLPDTQYF. The CDR3, as DNA: TGTGCCAGCAGCTTGGGACAGCTCCCAGATACGCAGTATTTT.